The 19 T cell receptor beta chains presented below share a single source sample, sequenced in a study of blood T cell repertoires in COVID-19. TCRdb's copy holds only in-frame clones and misses some; the assay was immunoSEQ multiplex PCR. The table includes about 76,000 clones, approximately 89% detected once. The source material was peripheral blood. These receptors came from a man over 45 with active COVID-19.

The chain has TRBV7-9 and TRBJ2-3; D perhaps matches TRBD2 (6 bases). The germline V gene encodes CDR1 SEHNR and CDR2 FQNEAQ (reference sequence). Trimming stripped 4 bases from V and 2 bases from J, with 13 bases between. There are 15 residues in the CDR3. CDR3 sequence: CASSSVAASTDTQYF. The CDR3 coding sequence is TGTGCCAGCAGCTCCGTAGCGGCCTCCACAGATACGCAGTATTTT.

The chain links TRBV23-1 to TRBJ2-7, with 7 bases matching TRBD2. TRBV23-1 has ORF status, its function being uncertain. With 0 bases clipped from V and 6 bases from J, the junction kept 8 bases outside the gene matches. The CDR3 contains 15 residues. Here the CDR3 DNA reads TGCGCCAGCAGTCAATCAAGCGGGACCCTCGTCGAGCAGTACTTC. It specifies CASSQSSGTLVEQYF.

The genes are TRBV25-1 and TRBJ1-2; 10 positions match TRBD1. The V segment lost 3 bases and the J segment 6 bases; nucleotides outside the gene matches: 10. The CDR3 totals 16 residues. Germline values: CDR1 MGHDK, CDR2 SYGVNS. The CDR3 bases are TGTGCCAGCAGTGATCCCCGCCACGGGACAGGGGATGGCTACACCTTC. Translation: CASSDPRHGTGDGYTF.

The chain joins TRBV3-1 (or the pseudogene TRBV3-2) to TRBJ2-7, with a weak D call TRBD2 (5 bases). This CDR3 has 15 residues. The V end was cut by 6 bases, the J end by 2 bases, with 17 bases between. Germline V gene lookup returns CDR1 LGHDT and CDR2 YNNKEL (reference sequence). The CDR3 spells CASRFAGQEAYEQYF. The CDR3 DNA sequence: TGTGCCAGCAGGTTCGCGGGTCAGGAGGCCTACGAGCAGTACTTC.

The chain has TRBV15 and TRBJ2-1; 11 nucleotides match TRBD2. Per the germline V gene, CDR1 is LNHNV and CDR2 is YYDKDF (reference sequence). Trimming removed 5 bases from V and 7 bases from J; junction bases left unmatched: 10. This CDR3 has 16 residues. The CDR3 loop is CATSRRGSGGANEQFF. The CDR3 DNA follows: TGTGCCACCAGCCGCCGGGGTAGCGGGGGGGCGAATGAGCAGTTCTTC.

The rearrangement links TRBV5-4 to TRBJ2-7, with 9 bases aligning to TRBD1. The germline gives CDR1 SGHNT, CDR2 YYREEE (reference sequence). Trimming at V came to 3 bases and at J to 5 bases, leaving 6 bases not matched to a gene. The CDR3 contains 14 residues. CDR3 nucleotide sequence: TGTGCCAGCAGCTGGGGACAGGGTGGCGACGAGCAGTACTTC. Amino acids: CASSWGQGGDEQYF. The variable domain in full, completed from reference TRBV5-4 and TRBJ2-7, reads ETGVTQSPTHLIKTRGQQVTLRCSSQSGHNTVSWYQQALGQGPQFIFQYYREEENGRGNFPPRFSGLQFPNYSSELNVNALELDDSALYLCASSWGQGGDEQYFGPGTRLTVT.

In its sample, this clone was seen once. The chain joins TRBV7-6 to TRBJ1-2; TRBD1 matches 7 bases. Germline loops: CDR1 SGHVS, CDR2 FNYEAQ. The CDR3 length is 15 residues. After removal of 6 bases from V and 5 bases from J, the junction contained 12 bases not matched to a gene. CDR3 residues: CASREIPGTDYGYTF. In DNA form, the CDR3 reads TGTGCCAGCAGAGAAATCCCCGGGACAGATTATGGCTACACCTTC. The full variable domain, its missing parts supplied by reference TRBV7-6 and TRBJ1-2, is GAGVSQSPRYKVTKRGQDVALRCDPISGHVSLYWYRQALGQGPEFLTYFNYEAQQDKSGLPNDRFSAERPEGSISTLTIQRTEQRDSAMYRCASREIPGTDYGYTFGSGTRLTVV.

For the CDR3, the DNA is TGTGCCAGTAGTCTACGTAAAGGGGATGGCTACACCTTC. Its translation: CASSLRKGDGYTF. The J gene is TRBJ1-2, the V gene TRBV19; D is possibly TRBD1 (5 bases). Trimming pared 5 bases from V and 6 bases from J, leaving 13 bases between. CDR1 is LNHDA and CDR2 is SQIVND in the germline V gene (reference sequence). This CDR3 spans 13 amino acids.

The V gene is TRBV7-2, the J gene TRBJ1-2, with 8 bases fitting TRBD1. V trimming: 2 bases; J trimming: 6 bases; junction bases outside the gene matches: 17. From germline, CDR1 is SGHTA and CDR2 FQGNSA. The CDR3 has 18 residues. Written as DNA, the CDR3 is TGTGCCAGCAGCTTAAGTGTCAGGGGGCCTTCGTATGGAGATGGCTACACCTTC. Its translation: CASSLSVRGPSYGDGYTF.

The rearrangement links TRBV9 to TRBJ2-2; D unclear. This CDR3 contains 13 residues. Between the trimmed V and J ends, which lost 4 bases and 1 base, there was a span of 5 bases. Germline CDR1 reads SGDLS; CDR2 reads YYNGEE. In DNA, the CDR3 is TGTGCCAGCAGCTTCCTGAACACCGGGGAGCTGTTTTTT. This codes for CASSFLNTGELFF.

This clone was seen only a few times. The V gene is TRBV5-4, the J gene TRBJ2-3; no clear D gene. The V end was cut by 3 bases, the J end by 0 bases, with 11 bases between. The CDR3 consists of 15 residues. Germline V lookup: CDR1 SGHNT, CDR2 YYREEE (reference sequence). The chain's CDR3 is CASSSREQSTDTQYF. CDR3 nucleotides: TGTGCCAGCAGCTCTCGAGAGCAAAGCACAGATACGCAGTATTTT. Full variable domain (rest looked up from reference TRBV5-4 and TRBJ2-3): ETGVTQSPTHLIKTRGQQVTLRCSSQSGHNTVSWYQQALGQGPQFIFQYYREEENGRGNFPPRFSGLQFPNYSSELNVNALELDDSALYLCASSSREQSTDTQYFGPGTRLTVL.

This clone was counted between two and nine times. The chain is built from TRBV5-6 and TRBJ1-5, with TRBD1 identical over 8 bases. The CDR3 runs 17 residues. From germline, CDR1 is SGHDT and CDR2 YYEEEE. V lost 4 bases, J lost 0 bases, and 9 bases stayed unmatched. In DNA, the CDR3 is TGTGCCAGCAGCCGCGGACAGGGTTACTCTAGCAATCAGCCCCAGCATTTT. Translating it yields CASSRGQGYSSNQPQHF.

The V call is TRBV7-2, the J call TRBJ1-3, with D possibly matching TRBD1 (6 bases). With 5 bases removed from V and 2 bases from J, the gap between germline ends came to 10 bases. The germline V gene encodes CDR1 SGHTA and CDR2 FQGNSA. The CDR3 extends over 14 amino acids. CDR3 protein: CASSPQGTGNTIYF. In nucleotides, the CDR3 is TGTGCCAGCAGCCCACAGGGAACTGGAAACACCATATATTTT.

The rearrangement links TRBV7-2 to TRBJ2-3, with unresolved D. CDR1 SGHTA and CDR2 FQGNSA come from the germline V gene. CDR3 length equals 12 residues. The V end was cut by 3 bases, the J end by 4 bases, with 5 bases between. In DNA, the CDR3 is TGTGCCAGCAGCTTTACTCCAGATACGCAGTATTTT. Protein product: CASSFTPDTQYF.

V usage is TRBV14 and J usage is TRBJ2-5; TRBD2 matches at 8 bases. J lost 0 bases, V lost 1 base, and 4 bases had no gene match. This CDR3 region has 16 residues. Germline CDR1 is SGHDN and CDR2 is FVKESK. This chain's CDR3 is CASSQVPGGDQETQYF. The DNA for the CDR3 is TGTGCCAGCAGCCAAGTTCCCGGGGGGGACCAAGAGACCCAGTACTTC.

The rearrangement uses TRBV18 and TRBJ2-3, with TRBD2 matching over 7 bases. With V trimmed by 5 bases and J by 2 bases, 7 bases remained unmatched. The V gene's germline CDR1 is KGHSH and CDR2 LQKENI. CDR3 length: 15 amino acids. The CDR3, as DNA: TGTGCCAGCTCAGCCCGACTAGCCGTCACAGATACGCAGTATTTT. Its protein is CASSARLAVTDTQYF.

V gene TRBV6-4 combines with J gene TRBJ2-1; 8 bases are a match to TRBD1. The V gene's germline CDR1 is MRHNA and CDR2 SNTAGT. Unmatched junction bases numbered 9, after V lost 5 bases and J lost 9 bases. This CDR3 has 14 amino acids. The CDR3 spells CASSSDRDQSEQFF. In nucleotides, the CDR3 is TGTGCCAGCAGTTCGGACAGGGACCAAAGTGAGCAGTTCTTC.

This sequence joins TRBV5-1 and TRBJ1-1; the D gene is possibly TRBD1 (6 bases). CDR3 size: 18 residues. V was pared by 4 bases and J by 1 base, with 23 bases between. Germline CDR1 reads SGHRS; CDR2 reads YFSETQ. The CDR3 sequence: CASSEKAGYREPNTEAFF. The CDR3 DNA reads TGCGCCAGCAGCGAAAAAGCGGGGTACAGGGAACCGAACACTGAAGCTTTCTTT.

The rearrangement uses TRBV6-5 and TRBJ2-7; TRBD1 might be the D (6 bases). With 3 bases removed from V and 3 bases from J, the gap between germline ends came to 15 bases. CDR3 length equals 15 residues. The germline V gene has CDR1 MNHEY and CDR2 SVGAGI. CDR3 sequence (DNA): TGTGCCAGCAGTTATTCGACAGGACGATACTACGAGCAGTACTTC. Its protein is CASSYSTGRYYEQYF.